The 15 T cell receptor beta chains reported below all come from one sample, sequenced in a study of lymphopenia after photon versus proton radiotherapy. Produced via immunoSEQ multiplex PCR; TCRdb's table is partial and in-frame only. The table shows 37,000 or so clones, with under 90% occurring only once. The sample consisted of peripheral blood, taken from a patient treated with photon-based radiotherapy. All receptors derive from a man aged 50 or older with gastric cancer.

The CDR3 reads CASSLAPGGTGGVDYGYTF. The CDR3 DNA reads as TGCGCCAGCAGCTTGGCCCCCGGGGGGACAGGGGGCGTCGACTATGGCTACACCTTC. The genes are TRBV5-1 and TRBJ1-2; TRBD1 aligns across 12 bases. Germline loops: CDR1 SGHRS, CDR2 YFSETQ. The CDR3 is 19 residues long. J was trimmed by 3 bases and V by 0 bases; bases with no gene match: 12. Complete variable domain (other parts from reference TRBV5-1 and TRBJ1-2): KAGVTQTPRYLIKTRGQQVTLSCSPISGHRSVSWYQQTPGQGLQFLFEYFSETQRNKGNFPGRFSGRQFSNSRSEMNVSTLELGDSALYLCASSLAPGGTGGVDYGYTFGSGTRLTVV.

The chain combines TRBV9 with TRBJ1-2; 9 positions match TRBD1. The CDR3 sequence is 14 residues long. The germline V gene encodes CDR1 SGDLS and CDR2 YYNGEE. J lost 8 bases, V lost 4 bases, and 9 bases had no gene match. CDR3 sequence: CASSPPQGALGYTF. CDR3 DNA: TGTGCCAGCAGCCCTCCACAGGGGGCTCTCGGCTACACCTTC.

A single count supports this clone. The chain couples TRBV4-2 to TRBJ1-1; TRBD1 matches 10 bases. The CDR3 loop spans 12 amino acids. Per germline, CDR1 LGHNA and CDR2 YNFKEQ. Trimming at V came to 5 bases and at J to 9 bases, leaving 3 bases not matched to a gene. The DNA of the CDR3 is TGTGCCAGCAGCAGGGACAGGGGCCAAGCTTTCTTT. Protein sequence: CASSRDRGQAFF.

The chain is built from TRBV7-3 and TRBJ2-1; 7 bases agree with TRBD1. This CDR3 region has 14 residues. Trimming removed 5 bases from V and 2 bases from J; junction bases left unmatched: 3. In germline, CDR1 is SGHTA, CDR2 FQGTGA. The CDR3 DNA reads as TGTGCCAGCAGCCGAGGGGGCGCCTACAATGAGCAGTTCTTC. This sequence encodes CASSRGGAYNEQFF.

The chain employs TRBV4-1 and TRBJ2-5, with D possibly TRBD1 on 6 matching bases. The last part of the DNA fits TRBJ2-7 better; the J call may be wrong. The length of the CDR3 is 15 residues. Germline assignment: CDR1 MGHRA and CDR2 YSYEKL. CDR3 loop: CASKRYRQASFEQYF. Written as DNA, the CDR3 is TGCGCCAGCAAGAGGTACCGACAGGCCTCGTTCGAGCAGTACTTC.

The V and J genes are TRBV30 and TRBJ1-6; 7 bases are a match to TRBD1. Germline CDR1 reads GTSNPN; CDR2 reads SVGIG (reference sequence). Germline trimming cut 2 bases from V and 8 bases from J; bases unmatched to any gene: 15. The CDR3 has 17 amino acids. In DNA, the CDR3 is TGTGCCTGGAGTCCATTACAGGGGCACTCCCTTTATTCACCCCTCCACTTT. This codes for CAWSPLQGHSLYSPLHF.

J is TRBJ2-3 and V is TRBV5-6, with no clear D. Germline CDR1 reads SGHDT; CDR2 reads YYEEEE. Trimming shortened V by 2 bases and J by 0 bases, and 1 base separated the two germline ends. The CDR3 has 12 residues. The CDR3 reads CASSFSTDTQYF. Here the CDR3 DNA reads TGTGCCAGCAGCTTTAGCACAGATACGCAGTATTTT.

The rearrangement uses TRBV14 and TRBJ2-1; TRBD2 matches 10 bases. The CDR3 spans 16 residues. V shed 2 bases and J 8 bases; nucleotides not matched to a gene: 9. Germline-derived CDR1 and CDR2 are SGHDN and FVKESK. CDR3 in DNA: TGTGCCAGCAGCCAAAGACGGCTAGCGGGAGATCATGAGCAGTTCTTC. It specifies CASSQRRLAGDHEQFF.

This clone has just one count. CDR3 amino acids: CASSEFKTGTTKQFF. Written as DNA, the CDR3 is TGTGCCAGCAGTGAATTCAAGACCGGGACTACAAAACAGTTCTTC. The chain carries TRBV25-1 and TRBJ2-1; 7 bases align to TRBD2. The CDR3 spans 15 residues. V trimming: 1 base; J trimming: 13 bases; junction bases outside the gene matches: 13. CDR1 is MGHDK, CDR2 SYGVNS, per germline.

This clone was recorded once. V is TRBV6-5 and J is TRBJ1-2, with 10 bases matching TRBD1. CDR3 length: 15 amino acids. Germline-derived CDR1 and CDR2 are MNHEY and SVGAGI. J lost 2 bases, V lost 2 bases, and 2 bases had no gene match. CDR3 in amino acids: CASSYDRGRNYGYTF. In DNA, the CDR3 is TGTGCCAGCAGTTACGACAGGGGGCGAAACTATGGCTACACCTTC.

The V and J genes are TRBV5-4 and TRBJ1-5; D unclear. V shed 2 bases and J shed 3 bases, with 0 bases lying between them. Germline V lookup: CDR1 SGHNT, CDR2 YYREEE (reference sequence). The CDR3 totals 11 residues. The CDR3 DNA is TGTGCCAGCAGCTTCAATCAGCCCCAGCATTTT. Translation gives CASSFNQPQHF.

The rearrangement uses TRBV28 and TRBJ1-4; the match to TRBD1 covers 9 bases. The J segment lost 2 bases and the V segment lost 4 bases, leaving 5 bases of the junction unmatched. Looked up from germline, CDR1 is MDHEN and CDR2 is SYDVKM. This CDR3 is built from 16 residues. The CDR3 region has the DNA TGTGCCAGCAGTTCCCACGGACAGGGGACTAATGAAAAACTGTTTTTT. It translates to CASSSHGQGTNEKLFF.

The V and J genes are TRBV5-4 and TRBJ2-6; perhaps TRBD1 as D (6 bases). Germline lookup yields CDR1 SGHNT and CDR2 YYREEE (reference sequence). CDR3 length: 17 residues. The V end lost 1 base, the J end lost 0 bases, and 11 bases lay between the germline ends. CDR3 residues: CASSLNRATSGANVLTF. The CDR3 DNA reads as TGTGCCAGCAGCTTGAACAGGGCAACCTCTGGGGCCAACGTCCTGACTTTC.

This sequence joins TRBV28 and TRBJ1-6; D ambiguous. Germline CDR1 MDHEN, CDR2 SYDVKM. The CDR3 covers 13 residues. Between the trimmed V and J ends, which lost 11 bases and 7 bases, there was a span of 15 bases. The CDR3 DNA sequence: TGTGCCTCCCGAACCGGGAGGAATTCACCCCTCCACTTT. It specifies CASRTGRNSPLHF.

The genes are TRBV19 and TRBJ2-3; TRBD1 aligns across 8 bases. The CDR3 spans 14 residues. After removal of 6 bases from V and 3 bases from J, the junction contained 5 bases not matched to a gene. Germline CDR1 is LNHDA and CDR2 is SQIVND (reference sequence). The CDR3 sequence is CASRRNRGTDTQYF. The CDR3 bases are TGTGCCAGTAGAAGGAACAGGGGGACAGATACGCAGTATTTT.